What follows describes a single T cell receptor (beta chain). The antigen remains unidentified. With a much larger clone just one base away, this may be a read error. Preparing the TCRbeta library involved the use of unique molecular identifiers. TCRdb reprocessed the PCR reads with MiXCR, giving one entry per CDR3 protein. The sample consists of under 850,000 distinct CDR3 sequences, roughly 14% of them appearing once. The data belong to a study of T-cell reconstitution after alpha-beta-depleted transplantation in children. CDR1 and CDR2 (germline): DFQATT, SNEGSKA (reference sequence). The CDR3 loop spans 13 amino acids. General study points: Several patients had high TCRbeta diversity at day 60; it came from surviving recipient T cells and thymic progenitors. When one year had passed after transplant, most T-cell counts and diversity came from newly produced T cells.

The chain carries TRBV20-1 and TRBJ2-7; weak D call: TRBD2 (5 bases). The sequences come from PBMCs, collected before TCRalphabeta/CD19-depleted stem cell transplant. The receptor was isolated from a girl aged 2-10 years with congenital amegakaryocytic thrombocytopenia, due to receive a stem cell transplant. The CDR3: CSAPRENEYEQHF. Written as DNA, the CDR3 is TGCAGTGCCCCTAGGGAGAACGAATACGAGCAGCACTTC.